This T cell receptor beta chain was profiled in a study of blood T cell repertoires in COVID-19. Study overall: Italy, Spain and the United States were the sources of the convalescent and acute COVID-19 samples. Nucleic acid was either cDNA or gDNA, and it came from T cells, B-cell-depleted T cells, or PBMCs.

The method was immunoSEQ multiplex PCR; TCRdb's version includes in-frame clones alone and lacks a portion of them. The sample contains some 58,000 clones, approximately 86% of which appear only once. Trimming took 2 bases from V and 4 from J, leaving 8 bases between them. Germline-derived CDR1 and CDR2 are MNHNS and SASEGT. The CDR3 loop spans 14 amino acids. This clone was seen only once. The specimen sequenced was peripheral blood. V usage is TRBV6-1 and J usage is TRBJ2-2; D ambiguous. The TCR comes from a man between 35 and 55 years old with acute or convalescent COVID-19. CDR3 sequence: CASSELVVTGELFF. The CDR3 DNA reads TGTGCCAGCAGTGAATTAGTGGTCACCGGGGAGCTGTTTTTT.